Below, one T cell receptor (beta chain) is given with its context. This entry belongs to a study of OX40 agonist ivuxolimab in advanced cancers. Sequencing was performed with immunoSEQ multiplex PCR; in TCRdb, only in-frame clones are kept and a portion is missing. The sample has 50,000 to 75,000 clones, roughly 86% seen once. J gave up 0 bases and V 4 bases, and 8 bases lay outside the gene matches. CDR1 SGDLS and CDR2 YYNGEE come from the germline V gene. This CDR3 has 17 residues. J is TRBJ2-3 and V is TRBV9; 10 nucleotides match TRBD2. The sequence was obtained from an adult with an advanced solid tumor such as melanoma, head and neck, liver or kidney cancer. This specimen was CD4+ or CD8+ T cells sorted from blood, taken in a trial of the OX40 agonist ivuxolimab. The CDR3 loop reads CASSPTAGGPSTDTQYF. The CDR3, as DNA: TGTGCCAGCAGCCCAACAGCGGGGGGGCCTAGCACAGATACGCAGTATTTT.